The 32 T cell receptor beta chains reported below all come from one sample, sequenced in a study of shared clonotypes between healthy human individuals. Sequenced by immunoSEQ multiplex PCR; TCRdb stores in-frame clones only, minus some. The table includes about 1 million clones, about three quarters detected once. The specimen was memory CD4+ T cells sorted from blood. The subset here: CD45RA-negative fraction. The source of these receptors is a man between 18 and 29 years old in good health.

The rearrangement links TRBV9 to TRBJ2-1; D may match TRBD1 or TRBD2 (5 bases each). Per the germline V gene, CDR1 is SGDLS and CDR2 is YYNGEE. This CDR3 contains 15 residues. V was clipped by 4 bases and J by 7 bases, with 18 bases between them. In DNA, the CDR3 is TGTGCCAGCAGCCCCCGCGAGGGACGGGGAAATGAGCAGTTCTTC. Translated: CASSPREGRGNEQFF.

Concerning this clone itself: The same CDR3 arises from other DNA sequences in this sample as well. CDR3 nucleotides: TGTGCCAGCAGCTTATCAGGTGGTGGGGCCAACGTCCTGACTTTC. Translated: CASSLSGGGANVLTF. This chain uses TRBV7-2 with TRBJ2-6; D is undetermined. Trimming took 2 bases from V and 3 from J, leaving 8 bases between them. The CDR3 totals 15 residues. Germline assignment: CDR1 SGHTA and CDR2 FQGNSA.

J is TRBJ2-7 and V is TRBV6-5, with a tentative D call TRBD1 (6 bases). V lost 5 bases to trimming and J lost 1 base, with 12 bases between them. Germline CDR1 is MNHEY and CDR2 is SVGAGI. This CDR3 is 14 amino acids long. In DNA form, the CDR3 reads TGTGCCAGCAGTAAATACAGGGTTTCCTACGAGCAGTACTTC. Translation gives CASSKYRVSYEQYF.

V usage is TRBV28 and J usage is TRBJ2-4, with 10 bases matching TRBD2. Germline CDR1 MDHEN, CDR2 SYDVKM. This CDR3 contains 14 residues. With 6 bases clipped from V and 6 bases from J, the junction kept 5 bases outside the gene matches. The CDR3 sequence is CASSFKRGGNIQYF. The DNA for the CDR3 is TGTGCCAGCAGCTTCAAGCGGGGGGGAAACATTCAGTACTTC.

The V call is TRBV9, the J call TRBJ1-3; D gene ambiguous. The CDR3 extends over 13 amino acids. CDR1 and CDR2 (germline): SGDLS, YYNGEE. Trimming stripped 2 bases from V and 2 bases from J, with 5 bases between. Written as DNA, the CDR3 is TGTGCCAGCAGCGTTCCAACTGGAAACACCATATATTTT. It specifies CASSVPTGNTIYF. Combining the CDR3 with reference TRBV9 and TRBJ1-3 gives the whole variable domain DSGVTQTPKHLITATGQRVTLRCSPRSGDLSVYWYQQSLDQGLQFLIQYYNGEERAKGNILERFSAQQFPDLHSELNLSSLELGDSALYFCASSVPTGNTIYFGEGSWLTVV.

With regard to this clone: Other DNA sequences of this sample code for an identical CDR3. The chain has TRBV18 and TRBJ2-1, with TRBD2 identical over 10 bases. Germline V gene lookup returns CDR1 KGHSH and CDR2 LQKENI. The CDR3 is 15 residues long. Losses at the gene ends were 3 bases for V and 7 bases for J; bases not matched to a gene: 6. The CDR3 here is CASSPPAGGPNEQFF. The CDR3 DNA reads TGTGCCAGCTCACCCCCAGCGGGGGGGCCTAATGAGCAGTTCTTC. Full variable domain (missing parts from reference TRBV18 and TRBJ2-1): NAGVMQNPRHLVRRRGQEARLRCSPMKGHSHVYWYRQLPEEGLKFMVYLQKENIIDESGMPKERFSAEFPKEGPSILRIQQVVRGDSAAYFCASSPPAGGPNEQFFGPGTRLTVL.

The V gene is TRBV4-2, the J gene TRBJ1-5, with D perhaps TRBD1 (5 bases). The V end was cut by 0 bases, the J end by 7 bases, with 10 bases between. The CDR3 extends over 14 amino acids. Per germline, CDR1 LGHNA and CDR2 YNFKEQ. The CDR3 DNA is TGTGCCAGCAGCCAAGATCGGGGGGGACAGCCCCAGCATTTT. As protein: CASSQDRGGQPQHF.

This chain joins TRBV11-1 and TRBJ2-2, with a possible D match to TRBD2 (5 bases). The CDR3 runs to 15 residues. Germline CDR1 reads SGHAT; CDR2 reads FQDESV (reference sequence). The germline V and J ends were trimmed by 2 bases and 6 bases, with 13 bases remaining between them. The CDR3 here is CASSLNGLGAGELFF. The CDR3 bases are TGTGCCAGCAGCTTAAACGGGCTGGGAGCCGGGGAGCTGTTTTTT.

The chain joins TRBV2 to TRBJ2-3, with TRBD2 matching 10 bases. V shed 4 bases and J 4 bases; nucleotides not matched to a gene: 5. The germline gives CDR1 SNHLY, CDR2 FYNNEI. The CDR3 extends over 15 amino acids. CDR3 protein: CASSVLAGASDTQYF. DNA for the CDR3: TGTGCCAGCAGTGTGCTAGCGGGAGCATCAGATACGCAGTATTTT. The whole variable domain, remainder taken from reference TRBV2 and TRBJ2-3, is EPEVTQTPSHQVTQMGQEVILRCVPISNHLYFYWYRQILGQKVEFLVSFYNNEISEKSEIFDDQFSVERPDGSNFTLKIRSTKLEDSAMYFCASSVLAGASDTQYFGPGTRLTVL.

V gene TRBV28 combines with J gene TRBJ1-1; D uncertain. Germline V gene sequence: CDR1 MDHEN, CDR2 SYDVKM. The CDR3 sequence is 14 residues long. The ends were cut back, 4 bases at V and 6 bases at J, with 15 bases in the middle. For the CDR3, the DNA is TGTGCCAGCAGTTCTAGATGGCGGCGGCCTGAAGCTTTCTTT. It codes for CASSSRWRRPEAFF.

The V call is TRBV6-1, the J call TRBJ1-2, with TRBD1 matching 7 bases. This CDR3 is 15 amino acids long. V lost 6 bases and J lost 6; bases outside the gene matches: 13. Germline CDR1 and CDR2: MNHNS and SASEGT. The CDR3 DNA reads as TGTGCCAGCAGCGATTACACAGAAGGGGGCGATGGCTACACCTTC. Translated, it gives CASSDYTEGGDGYTF.

The chain employs TRBV29-1 and TRBJ1-3, with 7 positions matching TRBD1. CDR3 length: 13 residues. Germline V CDR1 and CDR2: SQVTM, ANQGSEA. Unmatched junction bases numbered 4, after V lost 5 bases and J lost 3 bases. The DNA for the CDR3 is TGCAGCGTTCAACAGGGGTTTGGAAACACCATATATTTT. Translating it yields CSVQQGFGNTIYF.

DNA for the CDR3: TGTGCCAGCAGGAACGGACTAGCGCAATACGAGCAGTACTTC. This encodes CASRNGLAQYEQYF. The rearrangement joins TRBV2 to TRBJ2-7; 9 bases are a match to TRBD2. V trimming: 6 bases; J trimming: 4 bases; junction bases outside the gene matches: 7. Per germline, CDR1 SNHLY and CDR2 FYNNEI. The CDR3 extends over 14 amino acids.

The chain is built from TRBV2 and TRBJ2-3; D perhaps matches TRBD1 (5 bases). This CDR3 is 14 amino acids long. Trimming removed 5 bases at V and 6 bases at J, with 15 bases between. Germline V gives CDR1 SNHLY, CDR2 FYNNEI. For the CDR3, the DNA is TGTGCCAGCAGTAAAGATCAGGGTTGGGATACGCAGTATTTT. Its translation: CASSKDQGWDTQYF.

This sequence joins TRBV6-5 and TRBJ2-5; 9 positions match TRBD1. The J call may not be correct, given that the DNA end is closer to TRBJ2-7. The CDR3 spans 15 residues. The germline V gene encodes CDR1 MNHEY and CDR2 SVGAGI. Here the CDR3 DNA reads TGTGCCAGCAGTTCCGACGGACAGGGGCCCTACGAGCAGTACTTC. It specifies CASSSDGQGPYEQYF.

The chain has TRBV19 and TRBJ1-1, with 11 bases fitting TRBD1. CDR3 size: 14 residues. Unmatched junction bases numbered 0, after V lost 3 bases and J lost 3 bases. Germline assignment: CDR1 LNHDA and CDR2 SQIVND (reference sequence). CDR3 nucleotide sequence: TGTGCCAGTAGTATGGACAGGGGGCACACTGAAGCTTTCTTT. Residues: CASSMDRGHTEAFF.

The chain is built from TRBV2 and TRBJ1-4; D possibly corresponds to TRBD1 (6 bases). Trimming removed 5 bases from V and 6 bases from J, with 13 bases in between. Germline V gene sequence: CDR1 SNHLY, CDR2 FYNNEI. This CDR3 spans 14 amino acids. The CDR3 sequence is CASSTGSGHEKLFF. Here the CDR3 DNA reads TGTGCCAGCAGTACAGGGTCCGGTCATGAAAAACTGTTTTTT.

The gene calls are TRBV9 and TRBJ2-3; D is undetermined. The CDR3 is 16 residues long. Germline V gene lookup returns CDR1 SGDLS and CDR2 YYNGEE. The V end was cut by 0 bases, the J end by 0 bases, with 11 bases between. CDR3 bases: TGTGCCAGCAGCGTAGGCCTCTTTGCAAGCACAGATACGCAGTATTTT. It is translated as CASSVGLFASTDTQYF. Full variable domain (outside the CDR3, taken from reference TRBV9 and TRBJ2-3): DSGVTQTPKHLITATGQRVTLRCSPRSGDLSVYWYQQSLDQGLQFLIQYYNGEERAKGNILERFSAQQFPDLHSELNLSSLELGDSALYFCASSVGLFASTDTQYFGPGTRLTVL.

This chain connects TRBV7-2 to TRBJ2-3; D unresolved. The V and J ends lost 1 base and 2 bases respectively, with 10 bases between them. This CDR3 contains 15 residues. Germline V CDR1 and CDR2: SGHTA, FQGNSA. The CDR3 reads CASSLGGRHTDTQYF. The CDR3 DNA sequence: TGTGCCAGCAGCTTAGGCGGCAGACACACAGATACGCAGTATTTT.

This rearrangement joins TRBV29-1 to TRBJ2-7, with D maybe TRBD1 (6 bases). This CDR3 is built from 12 residues. Germline CDR1 is SQVTM and CDR2 is ANQGSEA. V lost 2 bases and J 7 bases, leaving 12 bases between the germline ends. CDR3 sequence: CSVETGPQEQYF. CDR3 coding DNA: TGCAGCGTTGAAACAGGGCCTCAAGAGCAGTACTTC.

V and J are TRBV18 and TRBJ1-4, with a possible D match to TRBD1 (5 bases). CDR1 and CDR2 (germline): KGHSH, LQKENI. The CDR3 extends over 15 amino acids. V was pared by 4 bases and J by 8 bases, with 17 bases between. This chain's CDR3 is CASSQQDGPAEKLFF. CDR3 nucleotide sequence: TGTGCCAGCTCACAACAGGACGGGCCGGCGGAAAAACTGTTTTTT.

This rearrangement joins TRBV7-2 to TRBJ2-7; 7 positions agree with TRBD1. Germline CDR1 reads SGHTA; CDR2 reads FQGNSA. The J segment lost 3 bases and the V segment lost 3 bases, leaving 2 bases of the junction unmatched. This CDR3 is built from 13 residues. As DNA, the CDR3 is TGTGCCAGCAGCTTGACAGGGAACTACGAGCAGTACTTC. It specifies CASSLTGNYEQYF.

There are a few counts of this clone. In DNA, the CDR3 is TGTGCCAGCAGAATATTGGGAGCTGAGCAGTACTTC. It specifies CASRILGAEQYF. The gene calls are TRBV2 and TRBJ2-7; D perhaps matches TRBD2 (5 bases). This CDR3 is 12 amino acids long. In germline, CDR1 is SNHLY, CDR2 FYNNEI. The V end lost 6 bases, the J end lost 7 bases, and 13 bases lay between the germline ends.

On this clone itself: The identical CDR3 is also encoded by other nucleotide sequences in the sample. The chain recombines TRBV10-2 with TRBJ2-1, with D tentatively TRBD1 (6 bases). Germline assignment: CDR1 WSHSY and CDR2 SAAADI. V lost 0 bases and J 9 bases, leaving 6 bases between the germline ends. The CDR3 contains 12 residues. CDR3 in DNA: TGCGCCAGCAGTGAGTCAGGGGGTGAGCAGTTCTTC. Amino acid sequence: CASSESGGEQFF.

The chain carries TRBV6-1 and TRBJ2-1; the D gene is possibly TRBD1 (5 bases). Germline CDR1 is MNHNS and CDR2 is SASEGT. V was clipped by 3 bases and J by 10 bases, with 16 bases between them. This CDR3 comprises 14 residues. CDR3 coding DNA: TGTGCCAGCAGTGAGATGGCAGGGTTTGGGGAGCAGTTCTTC. Encoded protein: CASSEMAGFGEQFF.

This clone showed up just a few times. J is TRBJ2-5 and V is TRBV29-1, with 9 bases identical to TRBD1. The J call may be in error: the DNA end matches TRBJ2-7 better. This CDR3 has 12 amino acids. Germline lookup yields CDR1 SQVTM and CDR2 ANQGSEA. The DNA for the CDR3 is TGCAGCGCAGGGACAGGGCCCTACGAGCAGTACTTC. Its protein is CSAGTGPYEQYF.

V is TRBV5-1 and J is TRBJ1-2, with unresolved D. The CDR3 runs to 14 residues. V lost 0 bases to trimming and J lost 6 bases, with 12 bases between them. Germline lookup yields CDR1 SGHRS and CDR2 YFSETQ. CDR3 coding DNA: TGCGCCAGCAGCTTGGCCCAGGCCCGGGATGGCTACACCTTC. It translates to CASSLAQARDGYTF.

Remarks on this clone: This may come from a read error, since a much larger clone is one base off. This CDR3 is also generated by other DNA sequences in the sample. The J gene is TRBJ1-1, the V gene TRBV6-1, with a tentative D call TRBD1 (6 bases). Germline CDR1 reads MNHNS; CDR2 reads SASEGT. CDR3 length: 13 residues. V lost 6 bases to trimming and J lost 1 base, with 9 bases between them. The CDR3 sequence: CASSVQGNTEAFF. As DNA, the CDR3 is TGTGCCAGCAGCGTACAGGGGAACACTGAAGCTTTCTTT.

The rearrangement joins TRBV5-1 to TRBJ2-3; possible D gene TRBD2, 5 bases. The germline V gene encodes CDR1 SGHRS and CDR2 YFSETQ. V was trimmed by 0 bases and J by 6 bases, leaving 14 bases between them. CDR3 length equals 15 residues. The CDR3 region is CASSLEAGRGDTQYF. Written as DNA, the CDR3 is TGCGCCAGCAGCTTGGAGGCGGGTCGCGGGGATACGCAGTATTTT.

This rearrangement joins TRBV5-4 to TRBJ2-4; a weak D match, TRBD1 (6 bases). Trimming shortened V by 1 base and J by 6 bases, and 14 bases separated the two germline ends. The CDR3 consists of 15 residues. Germline lookup yields CDR1 SGHNT and CDR2 YYREEE (reference sequence). The CDR3 is CASSLNGGLGNIQYF. Here the CDR3 DNA reads TGTGCCAGCAGCTTGAATGGGGGCTTGGGAAACATTCAGTACTTC.

DNA of the CDR3: TGTGCCTGGAAGGGACCATCGGAGGAGTTCTTC. Translating gives CAWKGPSEEFF. The V call is TRBV30, the J call TRBJ2-1; TRBD1 or TRBD2 may be the D gene (5 bases each). The CDR3 runs 11 residues. CDR1 and CDR2 from the germline V gene are GTSNPN and SVGIG (reference sequence). Trimming cost V 4 bases and J 14 bases, with 15 bases left between them.

The chain couples TRBV5-1 to TRBJ2-2, with TRBD2 matching over 7 bases. Trimming removed 2 bases from V and 4 bases from J; junction bases left unmatched: 11. This CDR3 has 17 amino acids. The germline gives CDR1 SGHRS, CDR2 YFSETQ. CDR3 DNA: TGCGCCAGCAGCTTCGTCGGGACTACCAGACTCACCGGGGAGCTGTTTTTT. As protein: CASSFVGTTRLTGELFF.